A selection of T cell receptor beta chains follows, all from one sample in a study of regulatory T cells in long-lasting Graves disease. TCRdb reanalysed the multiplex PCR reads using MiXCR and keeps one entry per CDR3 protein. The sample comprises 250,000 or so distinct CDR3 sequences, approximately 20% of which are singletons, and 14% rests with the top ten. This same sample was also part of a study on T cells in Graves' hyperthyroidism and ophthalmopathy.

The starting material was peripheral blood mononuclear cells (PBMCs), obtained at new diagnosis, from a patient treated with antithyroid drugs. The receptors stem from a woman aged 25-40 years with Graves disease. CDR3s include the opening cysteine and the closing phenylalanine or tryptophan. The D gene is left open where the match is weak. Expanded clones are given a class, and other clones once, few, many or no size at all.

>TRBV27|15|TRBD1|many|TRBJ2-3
TGTGCCAGCAGAGTATTACAGGGGGCGCGAGATACGCAGTATTTT
CASRVLQGARDTQYF
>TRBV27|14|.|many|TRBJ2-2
TGTGCCAGCAGTTTAGGGGTATCCACCGGGGAGCTGTTTTTT
CASSLGVSTGELFF
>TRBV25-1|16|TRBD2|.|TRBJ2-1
TGTGCCAGCAGTGACCCCGTGGCGGGGGGGATCAATGAGCAGTTCTTC
CASSDPVAGGINEQFF
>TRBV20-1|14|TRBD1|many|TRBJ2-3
TGCAGTGCTCCGACAGGGGCAGCCACAGATACGCAGTATTTT
CSAPTGAATDTQYF
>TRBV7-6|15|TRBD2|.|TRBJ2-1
TGTGCCAGCAGCAGAGGACTAGCGGGACGGTATGAGCAGTTCTTC
CASSRGLAGRYEQFF
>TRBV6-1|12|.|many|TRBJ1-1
TGTGCCAGCAGTCTCCGAAAAGCTACCGGTTTCTTT
CASSLRKATGFF
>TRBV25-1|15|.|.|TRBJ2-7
TGTGCCAGCACAGGACCCCGGGACCGCACCTACGAGCAGTACTTC
CASTGPRDRTYEQYF
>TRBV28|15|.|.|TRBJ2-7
TGTGCCAGCAGCGGGACGGCGGCCTTTTTATACGAGCAGTACTTC
CASSGTAAFLYEQYF
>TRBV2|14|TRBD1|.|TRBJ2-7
TGTGCCAGCAGGCGCGGGACAGGGGCCTACGAGCAGTACTTC
CASRRGTGAYEQYF
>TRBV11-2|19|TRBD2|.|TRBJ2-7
TGTGCCAGCAGACCCCTGCCCGGACTAGCGGGGGGGCTGTCTTACGAGCAGTACTTC
CASRPLPGLAGGLSYEQYF
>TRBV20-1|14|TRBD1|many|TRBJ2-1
TGCAGTGCTAGGTCGACAGGGGGGACTTCTGAGCAGTTCTTC
CSARSTGGTSEQFF
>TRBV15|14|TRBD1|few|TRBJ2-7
TGTGCCACCAGCAAGGACAGGAGAGCCTACGAGCAGTACTTC
CATSKDRRAYEQYF
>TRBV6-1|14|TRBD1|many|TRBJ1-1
TGTGCCAGCAAACTACAGGGGGCGGAAACTGAAGCTTTCTTT
CASKLQGAETEAFF
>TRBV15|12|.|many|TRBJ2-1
TGTGCCACCAGCAGAGATGGGAATGAGCAGTTCTTC
CATSRDGNEQFF
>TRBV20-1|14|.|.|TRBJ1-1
TGCAGTGCTCGCGGGAACAGCCTGAACACTGAAGCTTTCTTT
CSARGNSLNTEAFF
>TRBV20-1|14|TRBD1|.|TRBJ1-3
TGCAGTGCTAGTGGGACAGGGACCGGAAACACCATATATTTT
CSASGTGTGNTIYF
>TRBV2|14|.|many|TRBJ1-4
TGTGCCAGCGTGACGGGGGGAACTGATGAAAAACTGTTTTTT
CASVTGGTDEKLFF
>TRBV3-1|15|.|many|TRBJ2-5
TGTGCCAGCAGCCATCAGGAGGGAAAGGGAGAGACCCAGTACTTC
CASSHQEGKGETQYF
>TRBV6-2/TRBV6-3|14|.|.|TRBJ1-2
TGTGCCAGCAGTGAACATCAAGGGAACTATGGCTACACCTTC
CASSEHQGNYGYTF
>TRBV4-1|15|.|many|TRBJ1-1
TGCGCCAGCAGCCAATCCGGCGAGGGGAGCACTGAAGCTTTCTTT
CASSQSGEGSTEAFF
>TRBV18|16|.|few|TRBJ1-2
TGTGCCAGCAGCGTAGGCCTCGAATGGTATATGGGCGGCTACACCTTC
CASSVGLEWYMGGYTF
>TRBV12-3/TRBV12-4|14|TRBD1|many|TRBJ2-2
TGTGCCGGGAGGACAGGGGGGTTAACCGGGGAGCTGTTTTTT
CAGRTGGLTGELFF
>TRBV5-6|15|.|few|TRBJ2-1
TGTGCCAGCAGCTCGCAGGGGGGCTCGGGGAATGAGCAGTTCTTC
CASSSQGGSGNEQFF
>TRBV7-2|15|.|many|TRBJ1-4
TGTGCCAGCAGCTGGGCAGGGGCGCGGGGTGAAAAACTGTTTTTT
CASSWAGARGEKLFF
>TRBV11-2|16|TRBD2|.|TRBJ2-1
TGTGCCAGCAGCGCGACGGGTAGCGGGTCCTACAATGAGCAGTTCTTC
CASSATGSGSYNEQFF
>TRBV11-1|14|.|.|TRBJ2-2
TGTGCCAGCAGCTTGCAGGGAAGCACCGGGGAGCTGTTTTTT
CASSLQGSTGELFF
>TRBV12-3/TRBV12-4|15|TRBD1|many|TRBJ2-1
TGTGCCAGCAGAAGGGGGACAGGGGGCGGGAATGAGCAGTTCTTC
CASRRGTGGGNEQFF